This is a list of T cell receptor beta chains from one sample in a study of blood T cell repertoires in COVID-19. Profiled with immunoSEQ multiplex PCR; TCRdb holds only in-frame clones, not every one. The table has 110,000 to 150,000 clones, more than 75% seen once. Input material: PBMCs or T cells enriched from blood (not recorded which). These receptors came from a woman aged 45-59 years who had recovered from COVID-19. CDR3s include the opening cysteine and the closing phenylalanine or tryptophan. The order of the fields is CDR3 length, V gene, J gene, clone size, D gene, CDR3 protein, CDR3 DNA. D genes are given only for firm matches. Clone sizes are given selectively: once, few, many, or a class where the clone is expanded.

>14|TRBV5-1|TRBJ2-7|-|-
CASSLGTASYEQYF
TGCGCCAGCAGCTTGGGGACAGCTTCCTACGAGCAGTACTTC
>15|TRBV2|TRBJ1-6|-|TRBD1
CASRVGQGANSPLHF
TGTGCCAGCAGAGTTGGACAGGGGGCAAATTCACCCCTCCACTTT
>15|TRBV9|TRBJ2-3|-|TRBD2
CASSVGSGGSDTQYF
TGTGCCAGCAGCGTAGGTAGCGGGGGGTCAGATACGCAGTATTTT
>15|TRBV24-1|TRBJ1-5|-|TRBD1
CATSDKNRGDQPQHF
TGTGCCACCAGTGACAAAAACAGGGGGGATCAGCCCCAGCATTTT
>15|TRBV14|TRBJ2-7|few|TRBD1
CASSPPGQGAFVQYF
TGTGCCAGCAGCCCCCCCGGACAGGGGGCCTTTGTGCAGTACTTC
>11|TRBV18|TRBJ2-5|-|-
CASSPGETQYF
TGTGCCAGCTCACCCGGAGAGACCCAGTACTTC
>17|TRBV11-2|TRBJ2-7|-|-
CASSLYYDPGQLYEQYF
TGTGCCAGCAGCTTATATTACGACCCGGGACAACTGTACGAGCAGTACTTC
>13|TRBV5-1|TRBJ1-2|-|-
CASSIEANYGYTF
TGCGCCAGCAGCATCGAGGCTAACTATGGCTACACCTTC
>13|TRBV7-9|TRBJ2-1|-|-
CASSFSSGNEQFF
TGTGCCAGCAGCTTCTCCAGCGGAAATGAGCAGTTCTTC
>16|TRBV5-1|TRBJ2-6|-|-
CASSYLAPLGANVLTF
TGCGCCAGCAGCTATCTAGCGCCACTTGGGGCCAACGTCCTGACTTTC
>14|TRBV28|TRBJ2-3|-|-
CASSLDLGADTQYF
TGTGCCAGCAGTTTGGACCTAGGGGCAGATACGCAGTATTTT
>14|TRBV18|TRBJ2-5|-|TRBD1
CASSLLGQQETQYF
TGTGCCAGCTCTCTCTTGGGACAGCAAGAGACCCAGTACTTC
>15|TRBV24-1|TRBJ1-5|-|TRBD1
CATSETGELDQPQHF
TGTGCCACCAGTGAAACAGGGGAGTTGGATCAGCCCCAGCATTTT
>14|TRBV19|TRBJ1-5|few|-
CASKHRDMAQPQHF
TGTGCCAGTAAACACAGGGATATGGCTCAGCCCCAGCATTTT
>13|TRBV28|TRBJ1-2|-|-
CASSQTGDYGYTF
TGTGCCAGCAGCCAGACAGGTGACTATGGCTACACCTTC
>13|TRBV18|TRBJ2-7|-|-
CASSPSSGTEQYF
TGTGCCAGCTCACCGAGTAGCGGAACCGAGCAGTACTTC
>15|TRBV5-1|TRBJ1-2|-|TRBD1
CASSLGQGAGYGYTF
TGCGCCAGCAGCTTGGGACAGGGGGCTGGCTATGGCTACACCTTC
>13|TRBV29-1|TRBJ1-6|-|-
CSVAHRADSPLHF
TGCAGCGTTGCCCACAGGGCGGATTCACCCCTCCACTTT
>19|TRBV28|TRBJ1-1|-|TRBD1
CASNLITPGKGGMNTEAFF
TGTGCCAGCAACCTTATTACCCCGGGAAAAGGGGGCATGAACACTGAAGCTTTCTTT
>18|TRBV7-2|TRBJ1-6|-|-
CASSLYLTVGSYNSPLHF
TGTGCCAGCAGCTTATACCTAACGGTCGGCTCCTATAATTCACCCCTCCACTTT
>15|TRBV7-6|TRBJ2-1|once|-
CASSPAGLSYNEQFF
TGTGCCAGCAGCCCTGCGGGCCTATCATACAATGAGCAGTTCTTC
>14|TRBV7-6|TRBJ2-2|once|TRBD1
CASSTGTGWMELFF
TGTGCCAGCAGCACCGGGACAGGGTGGATGGAGCTGTTTTTT
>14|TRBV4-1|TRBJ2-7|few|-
CASSQEGGRGEQYF
TGCGCCAGCAGCCAAGAAGGAGGGAGGGGGGAGCAGTACTTC
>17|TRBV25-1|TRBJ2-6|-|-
CASSEPEGASGANVLTF
TGTGCCAGCAGTGAACCGGAAGGGGCCTCTGGGGCCAACGTCCTGACTTTC
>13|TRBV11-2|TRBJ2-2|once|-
CASSQQGAGELFF
TGTGCCAGCAGCCAACAGGGCGCCGGGGAGCTGTTTTTT
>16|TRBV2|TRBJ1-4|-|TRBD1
CASKRDTGGGEEKLFF
TGTGCCAGCAAAAGGGACACAGGGGGCGGAGAGGAAAAACTGTTTTTT
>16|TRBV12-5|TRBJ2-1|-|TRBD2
CASGSQAGGGYNEQFF
TGTGCTAGTGGTTCCCAAGCGGGGGGGGGCTACAATGAGCAGTTCTTC
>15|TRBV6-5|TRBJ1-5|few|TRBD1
CASSPGTGLNQPQHF
TGTGCCAGCAGTCCCGGGACAGGCCTCAATCAGCCCCAGCATTTT
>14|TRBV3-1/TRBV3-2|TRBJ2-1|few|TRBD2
CASSSGGRYNEQFF
TGTGCCAGCAGCTCGGGGGGGCGGTACAATGAGCAGTTCTTC
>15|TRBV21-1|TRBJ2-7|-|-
CASSFRTGEEDEQYF
TGTGCCAGCAGCTTTCGGACAGGGGAAGAGGACGAGCAGTACTTC
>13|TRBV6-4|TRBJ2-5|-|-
CASSDTGSETQYF
TGTGCCAGCAGTGACACGGGGTCGGAGACCCAGTACTTC
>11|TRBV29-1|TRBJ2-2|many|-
CSVRGSGELFF
TGCAGCGTCCGGGGGTCCGGGGAGCTGTTTTTT
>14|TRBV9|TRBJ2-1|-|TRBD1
CASSDVQGYNEQFF
TGTGCCAGCAGCGACGTACAGGGGTATAATGAGCAGTTCTTC
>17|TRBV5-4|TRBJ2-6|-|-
CASSPLAGGSGANVLTF
TGTGCCAGCAGCCCCCTGGCAGGGGGGTCTGGGGCCAACGTCCTGACTTTC
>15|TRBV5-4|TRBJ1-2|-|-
CASSPGTGNNYGYTF
TGTGCCAGCAGCCCAGGTACAGGGAATAACTATGGCTACACCTTC
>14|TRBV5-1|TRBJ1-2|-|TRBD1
CASRGTGTEVGYTF
TGCGCCAGCAGAGGAACCGGGACAGAGGTCGGCTACACCTTC
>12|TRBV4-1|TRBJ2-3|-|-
CASSQGPDTQYF
TGCGCCAGCAGCCAAGGGCCAGATACGCAGTATTTT
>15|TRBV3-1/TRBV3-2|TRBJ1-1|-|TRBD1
CASSLWDRRNTEAFF
TGTGCCAGCAGCCTCTGGGACAGGAGGAACACTGAAGCTTTCTTT
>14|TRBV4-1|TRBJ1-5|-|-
CASSETERPRPQHF
TGCGCCAGCAGCGAGACAGAGAGGCCCAGGCCCCAGCATTTT
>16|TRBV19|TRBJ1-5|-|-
CASSWWTPDFNQPQHF
TGTGCCAGTAGTTGGTGGACACCGGATTTTAATCAGCCCCAGCATTTT
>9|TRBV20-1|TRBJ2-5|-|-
CSAPETQYF
TGCAGTGCCCCGGAGACCCAGTACTTC
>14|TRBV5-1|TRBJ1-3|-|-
CASSEQGYGNTIYF
TGCGCCAGCAGCGAACAGGGTTATGGAAACACCATATATTTT
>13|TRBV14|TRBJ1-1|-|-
CASSQGVRTEAFF
TGTGCCAGCAGCCAAGGAGTCAGGACTGAAGCTTTCTTT
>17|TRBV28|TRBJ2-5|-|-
CASSPLGAGPSRETQYF
TGTGCCAGCTCCCCGTTAGGGGCAGGGCCTTCGCGGGAGACCCAGTACTTC
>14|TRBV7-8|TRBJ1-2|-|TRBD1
CASSLDRARDGYTF
TGTGCCAGCAGCCTTGACAGGGCACGGGATGGCTACACCTTC
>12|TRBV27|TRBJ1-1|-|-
CASGPRNTEAFF
TGTGCCAGTGGCCCACGGAACACTGAAGCTTTCTTT
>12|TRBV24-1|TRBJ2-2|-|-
CATSPDTGELFF
TGTGCCACCAGTCCTGACACCGGGGAGCTGTTTTTT
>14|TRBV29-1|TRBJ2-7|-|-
CSVEDRGVAYEQYF
TGCAGCGTTGAAGATCGAGGAGTAGCCTACGAGCAGTACTTC
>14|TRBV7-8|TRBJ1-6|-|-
CASSPGTVDSPLHF
TGTGCCAGCAGCCCAGGCACAGTGGATTCACCCCTCCACTTT
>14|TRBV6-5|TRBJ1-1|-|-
CASSYSTGNTEAFF
TGTGCCAGCAGTTACTCCACAGGGAACACTGAAGCTTTCTTT
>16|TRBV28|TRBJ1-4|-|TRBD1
CASSSLDRGRGEKLFF
TGTGCCAGCAGTTCGCTCGACAGGGGGCGGGGTGAAAAACTGTTTTTT
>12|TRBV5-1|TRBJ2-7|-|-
CASSTSSYEQYF
TGCGCCAGCAGCACAAGCTCCTACGAGCAGTACTTC
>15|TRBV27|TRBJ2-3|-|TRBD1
CASSSVTGIFLAQYF
TGTGCCAGCAGTTCGGTGACAGGGATTTTCTTAGCGCAGTATTTT
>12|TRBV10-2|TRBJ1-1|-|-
CATGWGVTEAFF
TGCGCCACGGGGTGGGGGGTCACTGAAGCTTTCTTT
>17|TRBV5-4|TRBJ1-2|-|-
CASSPHLGGDLEQGYTF
TGTGCCAGCAGCCCTCACCTGGGAGGGGACCTGGAACAGGGCTACACCTTC